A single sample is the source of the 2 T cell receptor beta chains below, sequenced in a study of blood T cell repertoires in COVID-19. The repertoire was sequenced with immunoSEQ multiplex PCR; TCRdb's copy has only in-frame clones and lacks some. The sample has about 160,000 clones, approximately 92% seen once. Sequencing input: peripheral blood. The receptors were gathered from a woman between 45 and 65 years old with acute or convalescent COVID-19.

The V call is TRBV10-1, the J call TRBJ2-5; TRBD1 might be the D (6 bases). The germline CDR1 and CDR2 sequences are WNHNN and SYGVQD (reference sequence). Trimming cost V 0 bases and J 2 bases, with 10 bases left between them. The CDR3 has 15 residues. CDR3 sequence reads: CASSESGQLQETQYF. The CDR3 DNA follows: TGCGCCAGCAGTGAGTCAGGACAGCTGCAAGAGACCCAGTACTTC.

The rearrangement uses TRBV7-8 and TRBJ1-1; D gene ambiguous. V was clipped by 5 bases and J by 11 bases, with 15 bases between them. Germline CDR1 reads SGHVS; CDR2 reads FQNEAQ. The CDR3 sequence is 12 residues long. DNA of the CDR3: TGTGCCAGCAGCCAGTGGAGCTCGGGGGCTTTCTTT. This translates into CASSQWSSGAFF.